This T cell receptor beta chain was profiled in a study of cytomegalovirus exposure and HLA in healthy donors. General observations from the study: Presence/absence results assume similar sequencing depth per donor, which may not hold.

PCR used 60 Vbeta primers and 13 Jbeta primers. This table comes from immunoSEQ multiplex PCR, and its TCRdb copy is limited to in-frame clones, with some not included. The table lists around 88,000 clones, around four fifths of them singletons. The CDR3 sequence is 14 residues long. Germline values: CDR1 SEHNR, CDR2 FQNEAQ (reference sequence). V lost 4 bases, J lost 5 bases, and 6 bases stayed unmatched. On this clone: Its antigen is undetermined.

This chain links TRBV7-9 with TRBJ1-1, with 8 bases lining up with TRBD1. Material for sequencing was PBMCs. The TCR sequence derives from a woman aged 35 to 49 in good health and CMV-seropositive. The CDR3 region is CASSSTGGGTEAFF. The CDR3 nucleotides read TGTGCCAGCAGCTCTACAGGGGGTGGGACTGAAGCTTTCTTT.